This T cell receptor (beta chain) was found in a study of blood T cell repertoires in COVID-19. Trimming shortened V by 1 base and J by 7 bases, and 13 bases separated the two germline ends. The CDR3 is made up of 15 amino acids. The germline gives CDR1 KGHSH, CDR2 LQKENI. TCRdb keeps only in-frame clones here, not all; method: immunoSEQ multiplex PCR. The sample includes about 160,000 clones, around 82% of them seen just once. The clonotype was recovered from a man aged 55-75 years who had recovered from COVID-19. V gene TRBV18 combines with J gene TRBJ2-2; D might be TRBD2 (6 bases). The specimen sequenced was PBMCs or T cells enriched from blood (not recorded which). The chain's CDR3 is CASSPLGLLGGELFF. DNA of the CDR3: TGTGCCAGCTCACCACTGGGACTCCTCGGCGGGGAGCTGTTTTTT.